This T cell receptor (beta chain) was sequenced in a study of blood T cell repertoires in COVID-19. Looking at the study overall: Sample material is recorded as cDNA or gDNA derived from T cells, B-cell-depleted T cells, or PBMCs.

The CDR3 extends over 13 amino acids. Trimming took 5 bases from V and 1 from J, leaving 8 bases between them. Per the germline V gene, CDR1 is MNHEY and CDR2 is SVGAGI. Measured with immunoSEQ multiplex PCR; TCRdb has only the in-frame clones, and not every one. Of about 16,000 clones in the sample, 85% to 90% were seen once. The sequenced sample consisted of peripheral blood. The V call is TRBV6-5, the J call TRBJ1-1, with D unresolved. The TCR originated in a human donor in a cohort sampled during active COVID-19. The CDR3 DNA is TGTGCCAGCAGTCCACAGCCGAACACTGAAGCTTTCTTT. Its protein product is CASSPQPNTEAFF.